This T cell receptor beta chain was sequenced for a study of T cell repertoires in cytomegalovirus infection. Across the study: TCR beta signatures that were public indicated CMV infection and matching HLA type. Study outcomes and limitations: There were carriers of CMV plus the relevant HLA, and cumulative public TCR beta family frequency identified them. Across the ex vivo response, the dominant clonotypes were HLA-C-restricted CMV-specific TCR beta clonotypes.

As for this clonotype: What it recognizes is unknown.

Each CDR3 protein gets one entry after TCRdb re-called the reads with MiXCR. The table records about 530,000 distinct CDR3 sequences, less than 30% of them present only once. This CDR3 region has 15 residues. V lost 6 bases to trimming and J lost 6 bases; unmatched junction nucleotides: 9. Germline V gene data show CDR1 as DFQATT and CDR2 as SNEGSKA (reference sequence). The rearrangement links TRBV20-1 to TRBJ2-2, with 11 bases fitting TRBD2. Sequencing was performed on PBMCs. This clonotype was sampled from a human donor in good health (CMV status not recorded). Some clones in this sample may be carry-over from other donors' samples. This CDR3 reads CSALGGSGRAGELFF. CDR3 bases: TGCAGTGCCCTGGGGGGTAGCGGGAGGGCCGGGGAGCTGTTTTTT.